This T cell receptor beta chain was profiled in a study of T cells in Graves' hyperthyroidism and ophthalmopathy. This clonotype was detected only a few times. The antigen remains undetermined. The CDR3 regions of TCR beta were amplified from RNA transcripts. With the HTBI primer set, the TCR CDR3 went through a first round of RT-PCR. TCRdb reanalysed the multiplex PCR reads using MiXCR and keeps one entry per CDR3 protein. The repertoire holds approximately 490,000 distinct CDR3 sequences, with approximately 23% as singletons. Trimming cost V 6 bases and J 5 bases; bases outside gene matches: 5. Germline CDR1 reads MDHEN; CDR2 reads SYDVKM. The length of the CDR3 is 15 residues. A 10 ml volume of fresh peripheral blood provided the PBMCs. The study, taken as a whole, reports: Appearing also in blood were most of the thyroid clonotypes expanded above 0.001. Ophthalmopathy was model-predicted a median approximately 6.9 months pre-onset.

The specimen was blood. This TCR came from a woman in her seventies with Graves' ophthalmopathy. The chain combines TRBV28 with TRBJ2-2, with 11 nucleotides matching TRBD1. The DNA for the CDR3 is TGTGCCAGCAGAACGGGACAGGGGGATACCGGGGAGCTGTTTTTT. This sequence encodes CASRTGQGDTGELFF.